This TCR beta chain derives from a study of T cells in Graves' hyperthyroidism and ophthalmopathy. The study's findings and limits: Before onset, by a median of approximately 5.9 months, the model predicted ophthalmopathy. By a 13 V-J model, ophthalmopathy was set apart from stable hyperthyroidism.

CDR1 and CDR2 (germline): KGHSH, LQKENI. V shed 1 base, J shed 3 bases, and the junction held 6 bases outside the gene matches. The CDR3 spans 16 residues. Aged 18 to 65, the patients had hyperthyroidism that was newly diagnosed and had lasted under 2 months. Diagnoses rested on clinical symptoms, serum thyroxine and TRAb, thyroid ultrasound and orbital computed tomography. The source material, RNA transcripts, was used to amplify TCR beta CDR3 regions. The TCR CDR3 first-round RT-PCR relied on the HTBI primer set. MiXCR, applied by TCRdb to the multiplex PCR reads, yields one record per CDR3 protein. Of 550,000 to 600,000 distinct CDR3 sequences in the sample, 16% were seen once. Details on this clonotype: Its matching antigen is unknown.

The sequence was obtained from a young woman with Graves' hyperthyroidism. The sample was blood. V usage is TRBV18 and J usage is TRBJ2-3, with 8 positions matching TRBD2. This CDR3 is CASSPRAGAMTDTQYF. The CDR3 DNA reads TGTGCCAGCTCACCACGAGCGGGAGCGATGACAGATACGCAGTATTTT.